What follows is one T cell receptor (beta chain) and its context. Its target is not known. The sample belongs to a study of cytomegalovirus exposure and HLA in healthy donors. CDR3 length: 13 residues. Germline V CDR1 and CDR2: MGHRA, YSYEKL. The V gene lost 2 bases and the J gene lost 5 bases, with 9 bases spanning the gap. The PCR had 60 Vbeta and 13 Jbeta primers. In the study's own analysis: There were about 80 million unique TCR beta chains by a later count, and approximately 11 million of them were shared. This table comes from immunoSEQ multiplex PCR, and its TCRdb copy is limited to in-frame clones, with some not included. V, J and clone size are those of that table, while D and trimming were read from the DNA. The sample lists about 130,000 clones, 75% to 85% occurring once. Overall study results and limits: Many donors carried some public TCRs, although rarity characterized most TCR sequences.

The sequencing input was PBMCs. The TCR originated in a young woman in good health and CMV-seropositive. The V gene is TRBV4-1, the J gene TRBJ2-5; D possibly corresponds to TRBD1 (5 bases). The CDR3 DNA follows: TGCGCCAGCAGCCAATCCCCAGGGGAGACCCAGTACTTC. Its protein product is CASSQSPGETQYF.